Below, 9 T cell receptor beta chains from the same sample are listed, as sequenced in a study of radiation and T cells in renal cell carcinoma. Measured with immunoSEQ multiplex PCR; TCRdb has only the in-frame clones, and not every one. The sample lists roughly 92,000 clones, roughly 82% occurring once. As for time point: blood 4 weeks post-SBRT, at nephrectomy. Treatment specified: 15 Gy SBRT to primary tumor, nephrectomy 4 weeks later. The sample in question was blood, obtained from a patient whose treatment included radiotherapy and nephrectomy. The receptor source for this set is a man aged 60 to 75 with renal cell carcinoma.

This clone was counted between two and nine times. The chain joins TRBV5-1 to TRBJ2-1; 7 nucleotides agree with TRBD2. Germline V gene data show CDR1 as SGHRS and CDR2 as YFSETQ. The CDR3 loop spans 18 amino acids. Losses at the gene ends were 0 bases for V and 3 bases for J; bases not matched to a gene: 12. In DNA, the CDR3 is TGCGCCAGCAGCTTGGCAGGTAGCAGGACTAGTAGCTACAATGAGCAGTTCTTC. Translating gives CASSLAGSRTSSYNEQFF.

This clone occurred a few times. V usage is TRBV4-3 and J usage is TRBJ1-5; D possibly corresponds to TRBD1 (5 bases). With 2 bases removed from V and 9 bases from J, the gap between germline ends came to 17 bases. The CDR3 is 15 amino acids. Germline loops: CDR1 LGHNA, CDR2 YSLEER. CDR3 in amino acids: CASSQNRDGPRPQHF. CDR3 in DNA: TGCGCCAGCAGCCAAAACCGGGACGGTCCGAGGCCCCAGCATTTT.

The chain recombines TRBV7-2 with TRBJ2-5, with TRBD1 matching 7 bases. Trimming took 4 bases from V and 5 from J; bases not matched to a gene: 10. This CDR3 is built from 15 residues. Germline CDR1 SGHTA, CDR2 FQGNSA. CDR3 DNA: TGTGCCAGCAGCTCGACAGGGTTCACGGGGGAGACCCAGTACTTC. Translated: CASSSTGFTGETQYF.

The genes are TRBV18 and TRBJ1-5; D might be TRBD1 (6 bases). The CDR3 loop spans 13 amino acids. Germline CDR1 is KGHSH and CDR2 is LQKENI. V was cut by 5 bases and J by 5 bases, with 10 bases left in between. CDR3 DNA sequence: TGTGCCAGCTCAGGACAGCCGGATCAGCCCCAGCATTTT. This encodes CASSGQPDQPQHF.

This clone was recorded a few times. This chain connects TRBV10-3 to TRBJ1-1; the match to TRBD1 covers 7 bases. Trimming took 7 bases from V and 3 from J; bases not matched to a gene: 8. Germline V gives CDR1 ENHRY, CDR2 SYGVKD. The CDR3 is made up of 14 amino acids. The CDR3 loop reads CAIKGPDRDTEAFF. CDR3 in DNA: TGTGCCATCAAGGGCCCTGACAGGGACACTGAAGCTTTCTTT.

V and J are TRBV7-2 and TRBJ2-1, with D perhaps TRBD2 (5 bases). CDR3 length: 13 amino acids. Germline CDR1 SGHTA, CDR2 FQGNSA. Trimming removed 5 bases at V and 4 bases at J, with 9 bases between. The CDR3 reads CASSPWTYNEQFF. The CDR3 nucleotides are TGTGCCAGCAGCCCGTGGACTTACAATGAGCAGTTCTTC.

The chain joins TRBV6-5 to TRBJ1-2, with D tentatively TRBD1 (5 bases). The V end was cut by 7 bases, the J end by 8 bases, with 17 bases between. The CDR3 totals 13 residues. In germline, CDR1 is MNHEY, CDR2 SVGAGI. CDR3 bases: TGTGCCAGCACCCGGGGGACGGACCGAGGCTACACCTTC. Translated: CASTRGTDRGYTF.

This clone has a handful of counts. This chain uses TRBV7-2 with TRBJ2-1; no definite D call. Trimming left V 7 bases short and J 8 bases short, with 9 bases between. The germline V gene encodes CDR1 SGHTA and CDR2 FQGNSA. The CDR3 has 11 residues. The CDR3, as DNA: TGTGCCAGCATGGGGATCTATGAGCAGTTCTTC. It encodes CASMGIYEQFF.

The CDR3 nucleotides are TGTGCCACCAGCAAGGGACTAGCGGGTCAATCCTACGAGCAGTACTTC. Its translation: CATSKGLAGQSYEQYF. This chain joins TRBV15 and TRBJ2-7; 12 bases are shared with TRBD2. The CDR3 has 16 amino acids. Per germline, CDR1 LNHNV and CDR2 YYDKDF (reference sequence). V lost 4 bases to trimming and J lost 1 base; unmatched junction nucleotides: 5. The full variable domain, in which reference TRBV15 and TRBJ2-7 provide the parts outside the CDR3, is DAMVIQNPRYQVTQFGKPVTLSCSQTLNHNVMYWYQQKSSQAPKLLFHYYDKDFNNEADTPDNFQSRRPNTSFCFLDIRSPGLGDTAMYLCATSKGLAGQSYEQYFGPGTRLTVT.